This T cell receptor (beta chain) was found in a study of cytomegalovirus exposure and HLA in healthy donors. Across the whole study: Of roughly 360 genotyped donors, more than 65% grouped in the Caucasian-associated ancestry cluster.

The PCR made use of 60 Vbeta and 13 Jbeta primers. This table comes from immunoSEQ multiplex PCR, and its TCRdb copy is limited to in-frame clones, with some not included. The sample lists some 130,000 clones, around 84% occurring once. Germline lookup yields CDR1 SGHRS and CDR2 YFSETQ. This CDR3 spans 18 amino acids. V trimming: 2 bases; J trimming: 4 bases; junction bases outside the gene matches: 8. The TCR comes from a woman in her thirties in good health and CMV-seropositive. The genes are TRBV5-1 and TRBJ2-5; 16 bases map to TRBD2. The sequencing sample was made of PBMCs. The CDR3, as DNA: TGCGCCAGCAGCTTCGGGGGACTAGCGGGGGGGCAAGGAGAGACCCAGTACTTC. Translating it yields CASSFGGLAGGQGETQYF.